This TCR beta chain came from a study of blood T cell repertoires in COVID-19. Here immunoSEQ multiplex PCR was the method, and the copy in TCRdb shows in-frame clones only, minus some. Of about 64,000 clones listed, more than 75% are singletons. CDR1 SGHAT and CDR2 FQNNGV come from the germline V gene. V was clipped by 2 bases and J by 2 bases, with 8 bases between them. CDR3 length: 14 residues. Sequenced material: PBMCs or T cells enriched from blood (not recorded which). The J gene is TRBJ2-3, the V gene TRBV11-2; possibly TRBD2 for D (6 bases). This clonotype was obtained from a woman aged 40 to 55 who had recovered from COVID-19. DNA for the CDR3: TGTGCCAGCAGCTTATGGGGACTCACAGATACGCAGTATTTT. Translation gives CASSLWGLTDTQYF. Combining the CDR3 with reference TRBV11-2 and TRBJ2-3 gives the whole variable domain EAGVAQSPRYKIIEKRQSVAFWCNPISGHATLYWYQQILGQGPKLLIQFQNNGVVDDSQLPKDRFSAERLKGVDSTLKIQPAKLEDSAVYLCASSLWGLTDTQYFGPGTRLTVL.